Described below is a single T cell receptor beta chain sequence and its context. Germline CDR1 ENHRY, CDR2 SYGVKD. CDR3 length: 12 residues. The data derive from a study of monozygotic twins with inflammatory bowel disease. TCRdb reprocessed the 5' RACE reads; each CDR3 protein has one entry and no DNA is given. The table for this sample gives around 230,000 distinct CDR3 sequences. The V call is TRBV10-3, the J call TRBJ1-2. The specimen sequenced was blood. The origin of this receptor is a human donor with ulcerative colitis or Crohn's disease, or a healthy co-twin of an affected twin (not recorded which). This CDR3 reads CAISDGIYGYTF.